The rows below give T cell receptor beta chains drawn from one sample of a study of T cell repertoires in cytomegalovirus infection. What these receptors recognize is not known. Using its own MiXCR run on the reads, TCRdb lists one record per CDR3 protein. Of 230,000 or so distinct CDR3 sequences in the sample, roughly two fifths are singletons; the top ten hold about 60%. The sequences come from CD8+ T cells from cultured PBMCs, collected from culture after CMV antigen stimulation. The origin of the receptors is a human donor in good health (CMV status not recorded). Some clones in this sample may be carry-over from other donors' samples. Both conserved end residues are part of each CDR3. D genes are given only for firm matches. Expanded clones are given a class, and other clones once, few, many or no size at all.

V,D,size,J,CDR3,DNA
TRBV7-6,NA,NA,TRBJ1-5,CASSLAGGDQPQHF,TGTGCCAGCAGCTTGGCAGGAGGCGATCAGCCCCAGCATTTT
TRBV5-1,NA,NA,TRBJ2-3,CASSPEGTGADTQYF,TGCGCCAGCAGCCCCGAAGGGACGGGCGCTGATACGCAGTATTTT
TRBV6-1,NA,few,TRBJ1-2,CASSGRGIGYTF,TGTGCCAGCAGTGGCAGGGGCATCGGCTACACCTTC
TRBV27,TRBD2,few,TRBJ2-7,CASSLSIWGTSGSSYEQYF,TGTGCCAGCAGTTTATCTATTTGGGGCACTAGCGGTTCCTCCTACGAGCAGTACTTC
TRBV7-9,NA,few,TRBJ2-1,CASSLGIILGSHEQFF,TGTGCCAGCAGCTTAGGAATAATCCTAGGGAGTCATGAGCAGTTCTTC
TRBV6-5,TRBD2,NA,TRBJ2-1,CATRPREPPSYNEQFF,TGTGCCACCCGACCGCGGGAGCCCCCTTCCTACAATGAGCAGTTCTTC
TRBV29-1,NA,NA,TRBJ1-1,CSVDLGFAFF,TGCAGCGTTGATCTGGGTTTCGCTTTCTTT
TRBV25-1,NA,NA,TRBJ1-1,CASSVGGVLAFF,TGTGCCAGCAGTGTAGGGGGAGTTTTAGCTTTCTTT
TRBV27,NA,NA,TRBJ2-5,CASSKGETQYF,TGTGCCAGCAGCAAAGGGGAGACCCAGTACTTC
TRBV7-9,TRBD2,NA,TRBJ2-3,CASSPTRETSGSKTDTQYF,TGTGCCAGCAGCCCCACTAGGGAGACTAGCGGGAGTAAAACAGATACGCAGTATTTT
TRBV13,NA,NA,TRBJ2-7,CASSLGQSGEQYF,TGTGCCAGCAGCTTAGGGCAGTCTGGCGAGCAGTACTTC
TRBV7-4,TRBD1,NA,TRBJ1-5,CASSRPGQGAQPQHF,TGTGCCAGCAGCCGCCCCGGACAGGGGGCACAGCCCCAGCATTTT
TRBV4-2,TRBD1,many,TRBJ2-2,CASSPGTGDTGELFF,TGTGCCAGCAGCCCCGGGACAGGTGACACCGGGGAGCTGTTTTTT
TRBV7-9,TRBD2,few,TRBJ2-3,CASSDPSLAGAHPDTQYF,TGTGCCAGCAGTGACCCTTCGCTAGCGGGAGCTCACCCAGATACGCAGTATTTT
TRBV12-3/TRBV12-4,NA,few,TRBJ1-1,CASTPTVPNTEAFF,TGTGCCAGCACCCCGACAGTGCCAAACACTGAAGCTTTCTTT
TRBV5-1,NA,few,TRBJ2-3,CASSSYTGSGDTQYF,TGCGCCAGCAGCTCCTACACTGGCTCGGGAGATACGCAGTATTTT
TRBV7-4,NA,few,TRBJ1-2,CASSLGGAAGDGYTF,TGTGCCAGCTCCCTGGGGGGGGCCGCGGGGGATGGCTACACCTTC
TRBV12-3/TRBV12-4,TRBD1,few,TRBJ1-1,CASSRTGGTEAFF,TGTGCCAGCTCCAGGACAGGGGGCACTGAAGCTTTCTTT
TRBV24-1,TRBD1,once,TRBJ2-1,CATGGQGMVDEQFF,TGTGCCACCGGGGGACAGGGAATGGTGGATGAGCAGTTCTTC
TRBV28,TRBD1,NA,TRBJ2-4,CASSRVPGQGGIVAKNIQYF,TGTGCCAGCAGCCGCGTCCCGGGACAGGGTGGGATCGTAGCCAAAAACATTCAGTACTTC
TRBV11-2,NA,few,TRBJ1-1,CASRMGENTEAFF,TGTGCCAGCAGGATGGGGGAAAACACTGAAGCTTTCTTT
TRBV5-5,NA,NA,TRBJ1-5,CASSLGWIGNQPQHF,TGTGCCAGCAGCCTTGGGTGGATTGGCAATCAGCCCCAGCATTTT
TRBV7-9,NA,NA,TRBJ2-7,CASSSPAVYEQYF,TGTGCCAGCAGCTCCCCCGCCGTTTACGAGCAGTACTTC
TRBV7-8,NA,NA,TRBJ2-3,CASSLDLDTQYF,TGTGCCAGCAGCCTAGATCTAGATACGCAGTATTTT
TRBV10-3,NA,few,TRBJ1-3,CAISGGYSGNTIYF,TGTGCCATCAGTGGTGGCTACTCTGGAAACACCATATATTTT
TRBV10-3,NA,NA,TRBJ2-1,CAISDKPPSKPRYNEQFF,TGTGCCATCAGTGATAAACCTCCTAGCAAACCCCGCTACAATGAGCAGTTCTTC
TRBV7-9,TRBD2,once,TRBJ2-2,CASSLARLAGRGGELFF,TGTGCCAGCAGCTTAGCAAGACTAGCGGGGCGAGGGGGGGAGCTGTTTTTT
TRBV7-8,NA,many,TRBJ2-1,CASSLFWDSSQNEQFF,TGTGCCAGCAGCTTGTTTTGGGACTCCTCCCAGAATGAGCAGTTCTTC
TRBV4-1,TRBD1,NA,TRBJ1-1,CASRTQTGGNTEAFF,TGCGCCAGCCGAACGCAAACAGGGGGGAACACTGAAGCTTTCTTT
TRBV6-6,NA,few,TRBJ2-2,CASSYDTGELFF,TGTGCCAGCAGTTACGACACCGGGGAGCTGTTTTTT
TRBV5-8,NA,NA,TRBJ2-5,CASIAQETQYF,TGTGCCAGCATCGCCCAAGAGACCCAGTACTTC
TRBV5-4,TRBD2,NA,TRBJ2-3,CASSPQTGTSGGAFTDTQYF,TGTGCCAGCAGCCCCCAAACCGGGACTAGCGGGGGGGCTTTCACAGATACGCAGTATTTT
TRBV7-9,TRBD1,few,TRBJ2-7,CASSLVQGAPPYEQYF,TGTGCCAGCAGCTTAGTCCAGGGGGCGCCTCCCTACGAGCAGTACTTC
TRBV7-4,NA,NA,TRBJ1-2,CASSSPWTANYGYTF,TGTGCCAGCAGCTCCCCCTGGACAGCTAACTATGGCTACACCTTC
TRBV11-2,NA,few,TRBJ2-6,CASSHPGQLGANVLTF,TGTGCCAGCAGCCACCCAGGACAGCTTGGGGCCAACGTCCTGACTTTC
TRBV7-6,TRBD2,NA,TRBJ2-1,CASSRLAGVFSSYNEQFF,TGTGCCAGCAGCCGACTAGCGGGTGTCTTTAGCTCCTACAATGAGCAGTTCTTC
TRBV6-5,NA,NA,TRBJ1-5,CASSYGPGSRPQHF,TGTGCCAGCAGTTACGGGCCGGGTTCTCGGCCCCAGCATTTT
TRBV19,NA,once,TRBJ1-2,CASSLAGLYGYTF,TGTGCCAGTAGCCTAGCGGGGCTGTATGGCTACACCTTC
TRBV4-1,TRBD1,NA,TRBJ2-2,CASSYTTGAYAGELFF,TGTGCCAGCAGCTACACGACAGGGGCATACGCCGGGGAGCTGTTTTTT
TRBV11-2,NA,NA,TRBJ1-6,CASNREGEAPPLHF,TGTGCCAGCAACCGGGAGGGGGAGGCCCCACCCCTCCACTTT
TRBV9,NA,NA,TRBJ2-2,CAISQGFANTGELFF,TGTGCCATTAGTCAGGGGTTCGCGAACACCGGGGAGCTGTTTTTT
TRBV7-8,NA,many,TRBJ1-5,CASSLARGRGNQPQHF,TGTGCCAGCAGCTTAGCGAGGGGTCGGGGCAATCAGCCCCAGCATTTT
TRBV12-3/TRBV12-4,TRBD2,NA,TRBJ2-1,CASSWTSGGVEQFF,TGTGCCAGCAGTTGGACTAGCGGGGGGGTTGAGCAGTTCTTC
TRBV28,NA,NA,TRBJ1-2,CASRTWTIGYTF,TGTGCCAGCCGCACGTGGACTATCGGCTACACCTTC
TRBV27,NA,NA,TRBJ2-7,CASKQGYEQYF,TGTGCCAGCAAACAAGGCTACGAGCAGTACTTC
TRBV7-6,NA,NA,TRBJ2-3,CASSPPGAKDTQYF,TGTGCCAGCAGCCCCCCAGGGGCGAAGGATACGCAGTATTTT
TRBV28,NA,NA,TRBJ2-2,CASSLSLTNTGELFF,TGTGCCAGCAGTTTGAGCCTAACGAACACCGGGGAGCTGTTTTTT
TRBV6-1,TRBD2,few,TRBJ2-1,CASSHGLAEQFF,TGTGCCAGCAGCCACGGACTAGCCGAGCAGTTCTTC
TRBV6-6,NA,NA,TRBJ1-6,CASTLDGNNSPLHF,TGTGCCAGCACCCTGGACGGCAATAATTCACCCCTCCACTTT
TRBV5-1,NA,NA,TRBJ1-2,CASSLEGVNYGYTF,TGCGCCAGCAGCTTGGAAGGGGTTAACTATGGCTACACCTTC
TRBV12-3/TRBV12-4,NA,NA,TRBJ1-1,CASSLPSTAMNTEAFF,TGTGCCAGCAGTCTCCCCTCGACAGCCATGAACACTGAAGCTTTCTTT
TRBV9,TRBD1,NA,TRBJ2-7,CASSAGTGPYEQYF,TGTGCCAGCAGCGCTGGGACAGGGCCCTACGAGCAGTACTTC
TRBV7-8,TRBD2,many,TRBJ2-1,CASSPGLAGAHLYNEQFF,TGTGCCAGCAGTCCTGGACTAGCGGGGGCCCATCTTTACAATGAGCAGTTCTTC
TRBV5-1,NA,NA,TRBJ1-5,CASSLLALGGNQPQHF,TGCGCCAGCAGCTTGCTCGCCCTGGGGGGCAATCAGCCCCAGCATTTT
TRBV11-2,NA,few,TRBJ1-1,CASTQSPPEAFF,TGTGCCAGCACCCAATCACCCCCCGAAGCTTTCTTT
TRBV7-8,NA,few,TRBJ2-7,CASSATGTSYEQYF,TGTGCCAGCAGCGCAACAGGGACTTCCTACGAGCAGTACTTC